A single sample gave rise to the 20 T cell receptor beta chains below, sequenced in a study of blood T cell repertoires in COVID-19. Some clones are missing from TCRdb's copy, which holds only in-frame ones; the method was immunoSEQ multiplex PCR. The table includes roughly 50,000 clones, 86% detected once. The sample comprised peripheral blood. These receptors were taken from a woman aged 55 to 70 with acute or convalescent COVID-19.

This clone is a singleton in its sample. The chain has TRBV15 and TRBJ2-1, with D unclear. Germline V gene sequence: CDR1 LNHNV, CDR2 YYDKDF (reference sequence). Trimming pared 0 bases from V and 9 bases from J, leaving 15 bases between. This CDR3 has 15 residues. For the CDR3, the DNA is TGTGCCACCAGCAGAGATAGGAATCGGGTCACTGAGCAGTTCTTC. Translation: CATSRDRNRVTEQFF.

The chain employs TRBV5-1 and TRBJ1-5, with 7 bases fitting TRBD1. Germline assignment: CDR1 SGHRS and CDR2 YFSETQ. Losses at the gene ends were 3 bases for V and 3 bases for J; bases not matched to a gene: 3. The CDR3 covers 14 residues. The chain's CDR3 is CASSSGTDNQPQHF. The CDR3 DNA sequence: TGCGCCAGCAGCTCCGGGACAGACAATCAGCCCCAGCATTTT.

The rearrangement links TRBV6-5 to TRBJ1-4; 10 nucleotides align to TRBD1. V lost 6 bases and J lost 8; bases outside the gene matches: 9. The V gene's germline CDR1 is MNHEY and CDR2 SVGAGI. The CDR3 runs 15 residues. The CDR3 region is CASSERQGAREKLFF. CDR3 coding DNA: TGTGCCAGCAGCGAGAGACAGGGGGCGCGGGAAAAACTGTTTTTT.

CDR3 coding DNA: TGCAGTGCTAGTTTCAGGGATGGGGCCAACGTCCTGACTTTC. Protein sequence: CSASFRDGANVLTF. The chain is built from TRBV20-1 and TRBJ2-6; tentative D call: TRBD1 (5 bases). V lost 3 bases, J lost 3 bases, and 9 bases lay in between. Germline V gene lookup returns CDR1 DFQATT and CDR2 SNEGSKA (reference sequence). The CDR3 length is 14 residues.

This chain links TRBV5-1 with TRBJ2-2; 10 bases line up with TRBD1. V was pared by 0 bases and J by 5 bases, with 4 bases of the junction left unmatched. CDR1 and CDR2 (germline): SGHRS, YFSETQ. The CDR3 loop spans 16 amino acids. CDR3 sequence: CASSLDGQGGTGELFF. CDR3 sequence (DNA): TGCGCCAGCAGCTTGGACGGACAGGGGGGAACCGGGGAGCTGTTTTTT.

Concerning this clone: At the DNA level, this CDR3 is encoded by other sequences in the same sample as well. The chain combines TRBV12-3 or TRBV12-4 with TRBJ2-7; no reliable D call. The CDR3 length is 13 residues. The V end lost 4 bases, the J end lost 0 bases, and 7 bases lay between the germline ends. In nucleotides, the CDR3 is TGTGCCAGCAGTTCCTCGAGCTCCTACGAGCAGTACTTC. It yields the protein CASSSSSSYEQYF.

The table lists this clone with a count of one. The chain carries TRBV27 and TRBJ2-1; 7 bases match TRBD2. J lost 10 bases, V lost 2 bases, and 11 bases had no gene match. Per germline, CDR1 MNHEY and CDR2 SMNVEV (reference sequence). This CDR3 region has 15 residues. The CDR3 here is CASSLEGGVPREQFF. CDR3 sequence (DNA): TGTGCCAGCAGTTTAGAGGGAGGGGTTCCGAGGGAGCAGTTCTTC.

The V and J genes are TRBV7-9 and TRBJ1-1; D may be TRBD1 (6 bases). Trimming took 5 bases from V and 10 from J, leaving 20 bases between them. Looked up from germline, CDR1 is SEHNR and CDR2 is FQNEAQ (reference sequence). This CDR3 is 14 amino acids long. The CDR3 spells CASSAGDSRDTAFF. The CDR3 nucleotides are TGTGCCAGCAGCGCGGGCGACTCCAGGGACACAGCTTTCTTT.

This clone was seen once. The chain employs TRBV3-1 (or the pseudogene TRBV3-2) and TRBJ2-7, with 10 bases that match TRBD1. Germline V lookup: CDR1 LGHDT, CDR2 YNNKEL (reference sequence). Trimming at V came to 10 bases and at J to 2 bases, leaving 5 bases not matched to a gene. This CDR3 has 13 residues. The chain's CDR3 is CATTGQGPYEQYF. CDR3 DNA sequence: TGTGCCACCACGGGACAGGGGCCCTACGAGCAGTACTTC.

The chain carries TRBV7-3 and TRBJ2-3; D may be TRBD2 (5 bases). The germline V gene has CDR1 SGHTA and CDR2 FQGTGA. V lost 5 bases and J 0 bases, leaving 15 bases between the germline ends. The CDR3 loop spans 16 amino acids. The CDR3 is CASSAFAGGSTDTQYF. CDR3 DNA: TGTGCCAGCAGCGCCTTTGCTGGCGGGAGCACAGATACGCAGTATTTT.

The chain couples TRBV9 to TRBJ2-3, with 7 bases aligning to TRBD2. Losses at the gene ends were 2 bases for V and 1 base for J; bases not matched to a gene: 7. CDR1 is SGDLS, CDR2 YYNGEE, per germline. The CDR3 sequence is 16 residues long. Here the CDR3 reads CASSVLAEAGTDTQYF. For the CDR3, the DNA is TGTGCCAGCAGCGTCCTAGCGGAGGCGGGCACAGATACGCAGTATTTT.

CDR3 region: CATSPAISGKTDTQYF. CDR3 DNA sequence: TGTGCCACCAGTCCGGCGATTAGCGGTAAGACAGATACGCAGTATTTT. The chain has TRBV24-1 and TRBJ2-3; D may be TRBD2 (6 bases). V was clipped by 6 bases and J by 3 bases, with 18 bases between them. CDR3 length equals 16 residues. Per the germline V gene, CDR1 is KGHDR and CDR2 is SFDVKD.

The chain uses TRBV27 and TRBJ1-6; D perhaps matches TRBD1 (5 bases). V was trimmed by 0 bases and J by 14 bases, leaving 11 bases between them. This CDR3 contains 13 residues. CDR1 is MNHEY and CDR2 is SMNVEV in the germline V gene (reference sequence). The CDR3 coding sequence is TGTGCCAGCAGTTTATCCGCCAGGGTCACCCTCCACTTT. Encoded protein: CASSLSARVTLHF.

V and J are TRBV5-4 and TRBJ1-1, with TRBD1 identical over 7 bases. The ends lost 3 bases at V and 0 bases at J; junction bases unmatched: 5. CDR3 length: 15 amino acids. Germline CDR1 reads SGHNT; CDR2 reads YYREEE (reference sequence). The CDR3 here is CASSSRQGLNTEAFF. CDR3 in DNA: TGTGCCAGCAGCTCTAGACAGGGTTTGAACACTGAAGCTTTCTTT.

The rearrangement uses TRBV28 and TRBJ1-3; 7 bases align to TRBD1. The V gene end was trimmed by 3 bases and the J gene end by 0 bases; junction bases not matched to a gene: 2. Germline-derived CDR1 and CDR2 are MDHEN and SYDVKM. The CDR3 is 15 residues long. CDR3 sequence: CASSFPGGSGNTIYF. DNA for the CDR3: TGTGCCAGCAGTTTCCCAGGGGGCTCTGGAAACACCATATATTTT. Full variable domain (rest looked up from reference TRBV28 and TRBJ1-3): DVKVTQSSRYLVKRTGEKVFLECVQDMDHENMFWYRQDPGLGLRLIYFSYDVKMKEKGDIPEGYSVSREKKERFSLILESASTNQTSMYLCASSFPGGSGNTIYFGEGSWLTVV.

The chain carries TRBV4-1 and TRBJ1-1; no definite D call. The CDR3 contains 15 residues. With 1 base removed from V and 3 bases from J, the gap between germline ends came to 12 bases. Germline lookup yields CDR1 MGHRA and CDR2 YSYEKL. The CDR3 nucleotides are TGCGCCAGCAGCCAAGCCCCTCTCAGGTACACTGAAGCTTTCTTT. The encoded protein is CASSQAPLRYTEAFF.

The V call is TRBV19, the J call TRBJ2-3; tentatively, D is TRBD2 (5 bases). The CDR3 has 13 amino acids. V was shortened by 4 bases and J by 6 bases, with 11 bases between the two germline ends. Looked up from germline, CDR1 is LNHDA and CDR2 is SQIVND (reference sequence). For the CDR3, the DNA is TGTGCCAGTAGTAGTGGACTGCGTGATACGCAGTATTTT. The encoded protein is CASSSGLRDTQYF.

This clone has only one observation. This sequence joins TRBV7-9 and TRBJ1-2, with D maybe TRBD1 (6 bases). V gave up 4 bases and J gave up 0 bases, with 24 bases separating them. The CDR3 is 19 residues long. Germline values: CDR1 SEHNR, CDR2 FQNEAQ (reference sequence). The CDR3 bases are TGTGCCAGCAGCTCAGCGATTACAGGGAAAGGAGCGGCTAACTATGGCTACACCTTC. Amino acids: CASSSAITGKGAANYGYTF. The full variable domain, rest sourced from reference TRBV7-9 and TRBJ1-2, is DTGVSQNPRHKITKRGQNVTFRCDPISEHNRLYWYRQTLGQGPEFLTYFQNEAQLEKSRLLSDRFSAERPKGSFSTLEIQRTEQGDSAMYLCASSSAITGKGAANYGYTFGSGTRLTVV.

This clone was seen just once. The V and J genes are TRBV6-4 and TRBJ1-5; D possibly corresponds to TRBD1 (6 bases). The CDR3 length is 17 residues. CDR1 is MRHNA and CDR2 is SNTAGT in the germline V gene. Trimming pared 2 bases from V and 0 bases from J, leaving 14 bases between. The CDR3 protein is CASSDPKRQDSNQPQHF. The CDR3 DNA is TGTGCCAGCAGTGACCCTAAGCGACAGGATAGCAATCAGCCCCAGCATTTT.

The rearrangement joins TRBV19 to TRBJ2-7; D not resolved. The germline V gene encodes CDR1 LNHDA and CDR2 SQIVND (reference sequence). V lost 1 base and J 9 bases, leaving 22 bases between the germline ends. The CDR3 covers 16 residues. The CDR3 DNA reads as TGTGCCAGTAGTATAGCGTACGTAGACTCGTCAGTGGGGCAGTACTTC. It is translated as CASSIAYVDSSVGQYF. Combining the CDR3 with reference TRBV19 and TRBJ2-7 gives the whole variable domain DGGITQSPKYLFRKEGQNVTLSCEQNLNHDAMYWYRQDPGQGLRLIYYSQIVNDFQKGDIAEGYSVSREKKESFPLTVTSAQKNPTAFYLCASSIAYVDSSVGQYFGPGTRLTVT.